This entry lists 8 T cell receptor beta chains sequenced from one sample in a study of cytomegalovirus exposure and HLA in healthy donors. The primer mix had 60 Vbeta and 13 Jbeta primers. Data came from immunoSEQ multiplex PCR; TCRdb stores just in-frame clones and leaves some out. In the table there are approximately 170,000 clones, roughly 73% of which are singletons. Sequenced sample: PBMCs. All receptors derive from a male donor in good health and CMV-seronegative.

The rearrangement uses TRBV7-8 and TRBJ1-1; D is unresolved. CDR1 is SGHVS, CDR2 FQNEAQ, per germline. V dropped 3 bases and J dropped 7 bases, with 12 bases sitting between them. There are 13 residues in the CDR3. CDR3 amino acids: CASSFTSIIEAFF. CDR3 DNA sequence: TGTGCCAGCAGCTTTACAAGTATTATTGAAGCTTTCTTT.

The chain joins TRBV7-2 to TRBJ2-7, with D uncertain. CDR1 and CDR2 (germline): SGHTA, FQGNSA. Trimming cost V 1 base and J 3 bases, with 7 bases left between them. The CDR3 runs 13 residues. The CDR3 protein is CASSLDSYYEQYF. CDR3 in DNA: TGTGCCAGCAGCTTAGATAGCTACTACGAGCAGTACTTC.

This chain connects TRBV28 to TRBJ2-7; D may be TRBD1 (5 bases). Germline CDR1 and CDR2: MDHEN and SYDVKM. CDR3 length equals 12 residues. V lost 4 bases and J 3 bases, leaving 7 bases between the germline ends. CDR3 sequence reads: CASSWGNYEQYF. In DNA, the CDR3 is TGTGCCAGCAGTTGGGGCAACTACGAGCAGTACTTC.

In its sample, this clone was seen a few times. The chain employs TRBV27 and TRBJ1-1; D not certain. The germline V gene encodes CDR1 MNHEY and CDR2 SMNVEV (reference sequence). The CDR3 extends over 14 amino acids. V lost 1 base to trimming and J lost 7 bases, with 13 bases between them. The CDR3 here is CASSLWATENEAFF. The CDR3 DNA sequence: TGTGCCAGCAGTTTATGGGCTACTGAGAATGAAGCTTTCTTT.

The chain has TRBV9 and TRBJ2-5; D possibly corresponds to TRBD2 (6 bases). V was shortened by 3 bases and J by 2 bases, with 8 bases between the two germline ends. CDR3 length equals 13 residues. Per the germline V gene, CDR1 is SGDLS and CDR2 is YYNGEE. The CDR3 nucleotides are TGTGCCAGCAGCGCGGGACTTCAAGAGACCCAGTACTTC. This gives the protein CASSAGLQETQYF. Supplemented by reference TRBV9 and TRBJ2-5, the full variable domain reads DSGVTQTPKHLITATGQRVTLRCSPRSGDLSVYWYQQSLDQGLQFLIQYYNGEERAKGNILERFSAQQFPDLHSELNLSSLELGDSALYFCASSAGLQETQYFGPGTRLLVL.

The CDR3 spells CASSSGQGVINEKLFF. CDR3 DNA: TGTGCCAGCAGCTCCGGACAGGGGGTTATTAATGAAAAACTGTTTTTT. The J gene is TRBJ1-4, the V gene TRBV7-9; 10 bases line up with TRBD1. CDR1 is SEHNR and CDR2 is FQNEAQ in the germline V gene (reference sequence). V shed 4 bases and J 4 bases; nucleotides not matched to a gene: 6. The CDR3 is 16 residues long.

This chain joins TRBV4-2 and TRBJ2-1; a possible D gene is TRBD2 (5 bases). CDR3 length: 16 amino acids. The V end was cut by 0 bases, the J end by 7 bases, with 16 bases between. Germline lookup yields CDR1 LGHNA and CDR2 YNFKEQ. As DNA, the CDR3 is TGTGCCAGCAGCCAAGATCTGCCTAGCCCACGGAATGAGCAGTTCTTC. Translated, it gives CASSQDLPSPRNEQFF.

V and J are TRBV27 and TRBJ2-2, with 9 bases that match TRBD2. Germline V gene lookup returns CDR1 MNHEY and CDR2 SMNVEV (reference sequence). This CDR3 spans 20 amino acids. J lost 0 bases, V lost 3 bases, and 14 bases had no gene match. CDR3 in amino acids: CASSLLWEAGGRANTGELFF. CDR3 DNA: TGTGCCAGCAGTTTGCTCTGGGAAGCGGGAGGAAGAGCGAACACCGGGGAGCTGTTTTTT.